These 29 T cell receptor beta chains were all obtained from the same sample, sequenced in a study of cytomegalovirus exposure and HLA in healthy donors. PCR involved 60 Vbeta and 13 Jbeta primers. The table came from immunoSEQ multiplex PCR; TCRdb's copy has only in-frame clones and leaves some out. The sample includes 120,000 to 150,000 clones, 79% of them seen just once. Specimen: PBMCs. The source of these receptors is a man between 18 and 29 years old in good health and CMV-seronegative.

V usage is TRBV9 and J usage is TRBJ1-6, with a tentative D call TRBD1 (6 bases). Trimming cost V 4 bases and J 6 bases, with 11 bases left between them. CDR3 length: 14 amino acids. CDR1 SGDLS and CDR2 YYNGEE come from the germline V gene. The CDR3, as DNA: TGTGCCAGCAGCTCCAGGGGAACTAATTCACCCCTCCACTTT. Amino acids: CASSSRGTNSPLHF.

J is TRBJ1-2 and V is TRBV4-3, with 7 positions matching TRBD1. Germline CDR1 LGHNA, CDR2 YSLEER. The V and J ends lost 3 bases and 2 bases, in that order; junction bases with no gene match: 6. CDR3 length: 15 residues. The CDR3 nucleotides read TGCGCCAGCAGCCATCGACAGGGTGGGAACTATGGCTACACCTTC. Its translation: CASSHRQGGNYGYTF.

J is TRBJ1-4 and V is TRBV6-6; 7 bases are shared with TRBD1. The CDR3 covers 13 residues. V lost 7 bases, J lost 7 bases, and 6 bases stayed unmatched. CDR1 is MNHNY and CDR2 is SVGAGI in the germline V gene (reference sequence). CDR3 amino acids: CASKRQGGEKLFF. CDR3 DNA: TGTGCCAGCAAACGACAGGGCGGTGAAAAACTGTTTTTT.

The chain joins TRBV7-2 to TRBJ2-1, with 9 bases lining up with TRBD1. The V segment lost 1 base and the J segment 4 bases; nucleotides outside the gene matches: 5. CDR3 length: 16 amino acids. Germline lookup yields CDR1 SGHTA and CDR2 FQGNSA. CDR3 region: CASSLDPGTGYNEQFF. In DNA, the CDR3 is TGTGCCAGCAGCTTAGACCCCGGGACAGGGTACAATGAGCAGTTCTTC.

The chain combines TRBV6-1 with TRBJ2-3, with TRBD2 identical over 7 bases. Germline CDR1 reads MNHNS; CDR2 reads SASEGT. Germline trimming cut 7 bases from V and 0 bases from J; bases unmatched to any gene: 7. This CDR3 has 15 amino acids. As DNA, the CDR3 is TGTGCCAGCATCATCCTAGCGGCTAGCACAGATACGCAGTATTTT. Translating gives CASIILAASTDTQYF.

The rearrangement joins TRBV6-5 to TRBJ1-1; TRBD1 might be the D (6 bases). CDR3 length: 10 amino acids. Trimming removed 9 bases at V and 11 bases at J, with 13 bases between. Looked up from germline, CDR1 is MNHEY and CDR2 is SVGAGI. CDR3: CASTGKWAFF. Here the CDR3 DNA reads TGTGCCAGTACAGGGAAGTGGGCTTTCTTT.

This clone was counted only a few times. The chain employs TRBV7-2 and TRBJ1-1, with 10 bases identical to TRBD1. Germline CDR1 SGHTA, CDR2 FQGNSA. V lost 3 bases, J lost 3 bases, and 7 bases stayed unmatched. This CDR3 region has 16 residues. CDR3 in DNA: TGTGCCAGCAGCTTCGATTCCGGGACAGGGGACACTGAAGCTTTCTTT. Translated, it gives CASSFDSGTGDTEAFF.

This sequence joins TRBV6-5 and TRBJ1-2; unclear D gene. This CDR3 comprises 14 residues. V shed 5 bases and J shed 6 bases, with 16 bases lying between them. CDR1 is MNHEY and CDR2 is SVGAGI in the germline V gene. CDR3 coding DNA: TGTGCCAGCAGTGGGAGTAGGGTAGGTGATGGCTACACCTTC. Translated: CASSGSRVGDGYTF.

This chain joins TRBV19 and TRBJ1-5; D is undetermined. Germline V gives CDR1 LNHDA, CDR2 SQIVND (reference sequence). V lost 5 bases and J 1 base, leaving 6 bases between the germline ends. The CDR3 length is 13 residues. DNA of the CDR3: TGTGCCAGTAGTCCTTTCAGCAATCAGCCCCAGCATTTT. This gives the protein CASSPFSNQPQHF.

The count of this clone is one. The chain is built from TRBV5-8 and TRBJ1-2; 8 bases map to TRBD1. Germline assignment: CDR1 SGHTS and CDR2 YDEGEE. V dropped 3 bases and J dropped 5; count of bases not matched to a gene: 6. The length of the CDR3 is 14 residues. CDR3 bases: TGTGCCAGCAGCTCCCGGGACAGGCCGTATGGCTACACCTTC. Translating gives CASSSRDRPYGYTF. The full variable domain, with the rest looked up from reference TRBV5-8 and TRBJ1-2, is EAGVTQSPTHLIKTRGQQATLRCSPISGHTSVYWYQQALGLGLQFLLWYDEGEERNRGNFPPRFSGRQFPNYSSELNVNALELEDSALYLCASSSRDRPYGYTFGSGTRLTVV.

The V and J genes are TRBV4-2 and TRBJ2-3; the D gene is possibly TRBD1 (6 bases). The CDR3 is 13 residues long. Germline CDR1 is LGHNA and CDR2 is YNFKEQ. V lost 6 bases and J 2 bases, leaving 9 bases between the germline ends. The CDR3 region is CASRNRATDTQYF. The CDR3 region has the DNA TGTGCCAGCAGAAACAGGGCCACAGATACGCAGTATTTT.

The chain is built from TRBV6-5 and TRBJ1-2, with TRBD1 matching 12 bases. V lost 2 bases, J lost 10 bases, and 8 bases stayed unmatched. This CDR3 is 15 amino acids long. Germline V gene sequence: CDR1 MNHEY, CDR2 SVGAGI. The CDR3: CASSYELGQGAVYTF. CDR3 sequence (DNA): TGTGCCAGCAGTTACGAGCTGGGACAGGGGGCTGTCTACACCTTC.

This clone was found a few times. The chain links TRBV5-1 to TRBJ2-2; D is perhaps TRBD1 (6 bases). The germline V and J ends were trimmed by 2 bases and 0 bases, with 8 bases remaining between them. Germline-derived CDR1 and CDR2 are SGHRS and YFSETQ. The CDR3 consists of 15 residues. The CDR3 loop reads CASSLGGTNTGELFF. CDR3 in DNA: TGCGCCAGCAGCTTAGGGGGAACGAACACCGGGGAGCTGTTTTTT.

V and J are TRBV19 and TRBJ2-5; possible D gene TRBD2, 5 bases. Trimming shortened V by 3 bases and J by 4 bases, and 12 bases separated the two germline ends. Germline V gives CDR1 LNHDA, CDR2 SQIVND (reference sequence). There are 14 residues in the CDR3. DNA of the CDR3: TGTGCCAGTAGTATCTCCGGGAATCGAGAGACCCAGTACTTC. This encodes CASSISGNRETQYF.

About this clone: Here the CDR3 omits its conserved ending phenylalanine or tryptophan, so a read error is the likely source. The DNA is left out, because the CDR3 cannot be placed on it with certainty; the CDR3 is given as TCRdb lists it. The chain is built from TRBV7-9 and TRBJ1-2; TRBD1, the table's D call, lacks a check against the DNA. Germline V CDR1 and CDR2: SEHNR, FQNEAQ (reference sequence). A total of 13 residues make up the CDR3, ends included. The CDR3 protein is CASSYTGQVISWV.

The chain recombines TRBV7-2 with TRBJ2-3; a possible D gene is TRBD1 (6 bases). This CDR3 has 11 amino acids. Germline V gives CDR1 SGHTA, CDR2 FQGNSA. The ends were cut back, 5 bases at V and 8 bases at J, with 8 bases in the middle. This CDR3 is CASSQQGTQYF. CDR3 nucleotide sequence: TGTGCCAGCAGCCAACAGGGTACGCAGTATTTT.

The J gene is TRBJ1-2, the V gene TRBV2; the match to TRBD1 covers 7 bases. J lost 5 bases, V lost 5 bases, and 8 bases had no gene match. Per the germline V gene, CDR1 is SNHLY and CDR2 is FYNNEI. The CDR3 length is 14 residues. CDR3 sequence: CASSRDRALYGYTF. The CDR3 DNA sequence: TGTGCCAGCAGTCGGGACAGAGCCCTGTATGGCTACACCTTC.

The table lists this clone with many counts. The J gene is TRBJ1-1, the V gene TRBV6-8, with unresolved D. This CDR3 comprises 9 residues. CDR1 and CDR2 from the germline V gene are MNHGY and SAAAGT. Between the trimmed V and J ends, which lost 11 bases and 8 bases, there was a span of 9 bases. CDR3 in DNA: TGTGCCGGGAGGAGCGAAGCTTTCTTT. As protein: CAGRSEAFF.

The chain employs TRBV19 and TRBJ1-6; 9 nucleotides line up with TRBD1. V trimming: 5 bases; J trimming: 10 bases; junction bases outside the gene matches: 6. Germline-derived CDR1 and CDR2 are LNHDA and SQIVND (reference sequence). The CDR3 length is 14 residues. CDR3 in amino acids: CASSHTGGHSPLHF. CDR3 DNA sequence: TGTGCCAGTAGTCACACAGGGGGCCACTCACCCCTCCACTTT.

V gene TRBV7-8 combines with J gene TRBJ2-7, with 10 nucleotides matching TRBD1. Per germline, CDR1 SGHVS and CDR2 FQNEAQ. The CDR3 length is 19 residues. Trimming took 5 bases from V and 5 from J; bases not matched to a gene: 21. The CDR3 DNA reads TGTGCCAGCAGCCCCATTCTGGGGACAGGGGATTCGCGAGTGCACGAGCAGTACTTC. Translated, it gives CASSPILGTGDSRVHEQYF.

The rearrangement links TRBV5-1 to TRBJ2-1; 12 bases align to TRBD2. With V trimmed by 2 bases and J by 10 bases, 10 bases remained unmatched. Germline assignment: CDR1 SGHRS and CDR2 YFSETQ. This CDR3 contains 16 residues. Written as DNA, the CDR3 is TGCGCCAGCAGCTTTGGTGCTAGCGGGGGGGCTGGGGAGCAGTTCTTC. Protein: CASSFGASGGAGEQFF. The complete variable domain, with remaining parts taken from reference TRBV5-1 and TRBJ2-1, reads KAGVTQTPRYLIKTRGQQVTLSCSPISGHRSVSWYQQTPGQGLQFLFEYFSETQRNKGNFPGRFSGRQFSNSRSEMNVSTLELGDSALYLCASSFGASGGAGEQFFGPGTRLTVL.

V and J are TRBV6-6 and TRBJ1-1; 7 bases map to TRBD1. Germline loops: CDR1 MNHNY, CDR2 SVGAGI (reference sequence). The CDR3 extends over 16 amino acids. V shed 5 bases and J 1 base; nucleotides not matched to a gene: 10. CDR3 nucleotide sequence: TGTGCCAGCAGTCACCAGGGGGAGGCTAGGAACACTGAAGCTTTCTTT. Translated: CASSHQGEARNTEAFF.

This chain uses TRBV4-1 with TRBJ1-2, with 8 bases that match TRBD1. Germline assignment: CDR1 MGHRA and CDR2 YSYEKL. CDR3 length: 15 residues. The V segment lost 0 bases and the J segment 7 bases; nucleotides outside the gene matches: 7. The CDR3 loop is CASSQDSGGGCGYTF. For the CDR3, the DNA is TGCGCCAGCAGCCAAGATTCAGGGGGCGGCTGTGGCTACACCTTC.

V and J are TRBV6-5 and TRBJ1-6; D call uncertain. CDR3 length equals 12 residues. The V end was cut by 7 bases, the J end by 9 bases, with 10 bases between. The germline V gene has CDR1 MNHEY and CDR2 SVGAGI. The DNA for the CDR3 is TGTGCCAGCACCGAGCCCGGTTCACCCCTCCACTTT. It encodes CASTEPGSPLHF.

The V call is TRBV11-1, the J call TRBJ1-1, with 9 positions matching TRBD1. The length of the CDR3 is 16 residues. The J segment lost 4 bases and the V segment lost 5 bases, leaving 11 bases of the junction unmatched. The germline gives CDR1 SGHAT, CDR2 FQDESV (reference sequence). The CDR3 reads CASSPQQGAGVTEAFF. DNA for the CDR3: TGTGCCAGCAGCCCCCAACAGGGGGCTGGGGTCACTGAAGCTTTCTTT. The whole variable domain, remainder taken from reference TRBV11-1 and TRBJ1-1, is EAEVAQSPRYKITEKSQAVAFWCDPISGHATLYWYRQILGQGPELLVQFQDESVVDDSQLPKDRFSAERLKGVDSTLKIQPAELGDSAMYLCASSPQQGAGVTEAFFGQGTRLTVV.

J is TRBJ2-2 and V is TRBV2; a weak D match, TRBD2 (6 bases). CDR1 is SNHLY, CDR2 FYNNEI, per germline. V was shortened by 4 bases and J by 5 bases, with 14 bases between the two germline ends. CDR3 length equals 15 residues. The CDR3 sequence is CASSGVASATGELFF. The CDR3 DNA is TGTGCCAGCAGTGGGGTGGCTAGCGCAACCGGGGAGCTGTTTTTT. Together with reference TRBV2 and TRBJ2-2, the CDR3 gives the full variable domain: EPEVTQTPSHQVTQMGQEVILRCVPISNHLYFYWYRQILGQKVEFLVSFYNNEISEKSEIFDDQFSVERPDGSNFTLKIRSTKLEDSAMYFCASSGVASATGELFFGEGSRLTVL.

This sequence joins TRBV4-3 and TRBJ1-5; 9 bases are shared with TRBD1. The CDR3 totals 16 residues. Germline trimming cut 2 bases from V and 4 bases from J; bases unmatched to any gene: 6. Germline lookup yields CDR1 LGHNA and CDR2 YSLEER. The CDR3 loop reads CASSQRDRVGNQPQHF. In nucleotides, the CDR3 is TGCGCCAGCAGCCAACGGGACAGGGTGGGTAATCAGCCCCAGCATTTT.

The chain employs TRBV6-6 and TRBJ1-2, with D perhaps TRBD1 (6 bases). V was shortened by 2 bases and J by 6 bases, with 16 bases between the two germline ends. Germline CDR1 reads MNHNY; CDR2 reads SVGAGI (reference sequence). The CDR3 is 15 residues long. CDR3: CASSYADSRGNGYTF. The CDR3 DNA sequence: TGTGCCAGCAGTTACGCGGACAGCCGAGGGAATGGCTACACCTTC.

J is TRBJ1-6 and V is TRBV5-6; 10 bases are a match to TRBD1. Looked up from germline, CDR1 is SGHDT and CDR2 is YYEEEE. CDR3 length: 18 residues. J gave up 7 bases and V 4 bases, and 14 bases lay outside the gene matches. CDR3 bases: TGTGCCAGCAGCCCCGAAAGATACCGGGACAGGGGAAATTCACCCCTCCACTTT. Translated, it gives CASSPERYRDRGNSPLHF.